One sample yielded the 14 T cell receptor beta chains listed below, sequenced in a study of human T cells and chemical hapten exposure. The time point is: patch test 2, 6 weeks after DPC sensitization. Treatment noted: therapeutic diphenylcyclopropenone sensitization with weekly scalp DPC. TCRdb analysed the RACE reads with MiXCR anew, one entry per CDR3 protein. This sample has 65,000 to 95,000 distinct CDR3 sequences, with around 7% found just once. The material was whole blood, obtained in connection with sensitization to the hapten diphenylcyclopropenone (DPC). The origin of the receptors is a woman in her twenties or thirties with alopecia areata. Some clones in this sample may be carry-over from other donors' samples.

For the CDR3, the DNA is TGTGCCAGCAGCTTTGGACAGGGAAGGGATGGCTACACCTTC. It encodes CASSFGQGRDGYTF. V and J are TRBV11-2 and TRBJ1-2, with 8 bases matching TRBD1. The CDR3 loop spans 14 amino acids. V was clipped by 3 bases and J by 6 bases; unmatched bases: 6. CDR1 is SGHAT, CDR2 FQNNGV, per germline.

V usage is TRBV3-1 and J usage is TRBJ2-1; 10 nucleotides match TRBD2. Germline V gives CDR1 LGHDT, CDR2 YNNKEL (reference sequence). This CDR3 has 16 amino acids. V lost 0 bases, J lost 6 bases, and 5 bases stayed unmatched. CDR3 in amino acids: CASSQDASGGGNEQFF. The CDR3 nucleotides read TGTGCCAGCAGCCAAGACGCTAGCGGGGGTGGCAATGAGCAGTTCTTC.

This chain links TRBV12-3 or TRBV12-4 with TRBJ2-1; D is perhaps TRBD1 (5 bases). The CDR3 is 14 residues long. V lost 3 bases and J 8 bases, leaving 14 bases between the germline ends. CDR3 in amino acids: CASSFGQGGDEQFF. The CDR3 nucleotides are TGTGCCAGCAGTTTTGGGCAGGGCGGCGATGAGCAGTTCTTC.

This clonotype was observed at least ten times. V usage is TRBV18 and J usage is TRBJ2-7; 8 bases align to TRBD2. The trim removed 2 bases at V and 2 bases at J, leaving 8 bases unmatched. Germline V gene lookup returns CDR1 KGHSH and CDR2 LQKENI. The CDR3 length is 16 residues. The chain's CDR3 is CASSPTTGRVPYEQYF. The CDR3 bases are TGTGCCAGCTCACCAACTACCGGGAGGGTCCCCTACGAGCAGTACTTC.

This clonotype was counted many times. The J gene is TRBJ1-6, the V gene TRBV3-1; 8 nucleotides align to TRBD1. The CDR3 loop spans 12 amino acids. The trim removed 1 base at V and 16 bases at J, leaving 3 bases unmatched. Germline CDR1 reads LGHDT; CDR2 reads YNNKEL (reference sequence). The CDR3 is CASSQAGTGLHF. The CDR3 bases are TGTGCCAGCAGCCAAGCAGGGACAGGACTCCACTTT.

This clonotype was observed at least ten times. This chain connects TRBV29-1 to TRBJ1-1; D unclear. This CDR3 has 10 residues. In germline, CDR1 is SQVTM, CDR2 ANQGSEA. V lost 7 bases, J lost 8 bases, and 11 bases lay in between. This chain's CDR3 is CSGQDVEAFF. Written as DNA, the CDR3 is TGCAGCGGTCAGGACGTCGAAGCTTTCTTT.

This clonotype was detected many times. The chain joins TRBV20-1 to TRBJ2-5, with 10 positions matching TRBD2. This CDR3 comprises 17 residues. CDR1 is DFQATT and CDR2 is SNEGSKA in the germline V gene (reference sequence). The V segment lost 0 bases and the J segment 4 bases; nucleotides outside the gene matches: 11. CDR3 amino acids: CSARDESSGGPRETQYF. Here the CDR3 DNA reads TGCAGTGCTAGAGATGAGAGTAGCGGGGGGCCGCGAGAGACCCAGTACTTC.

Points on this clonotype: A much larger clone lies a single base off, so this may be a read error. The CDR3 end shows no conserved phenylalanine or tryptophan, and so a read error is likely. The chain is built from TRBV12-3 or TRBV12-4 and TRBJ2-2; 10 nucleotides agree with TRBD2. Unmatched junction bases numbered 6, after V lost 3 bases and J lost 5 bases. The CDR3 totals 16 residues. CDR3 protein: CASSFFSGGGTGELFL. CDR3 sequence (DNA): TGTGCCAGCAGTTTTTTCAGCGGGGGGGGGACCGGGGAGCTGTTTCTT.

This clonotype was found many times. This chain links TRBV3-1 with TRBJ1-2; 9 nucleotides match TRBD1. V was clipped by 7 bases and J by 4 bases; unmatched bases: 16. This CDR3 comprises 17 residues. Germline V gene sequence: CDR1 LGHDT, CDR2 YNNKEL (reference sequence). CDR3: CASTPGQGAFRAYGYTF. DNA for the CDR3: TGTGCCAGCACTCCGGGACAGGGCGCCTTCAGGGCCTATGGCTACACCTTC.

This clonotype was found many times. This chain uses TRBV6-4 with TRBJ1-6; no firm D call. The germline CDR1 and CDR2 sequences are MRHNA and SNTAGT. The CDR3 extends over 13 amino acids. Deletions cut 2 bases from V and 5 bases from J, with 4 bases between. This CDR3 is CASSDGDNSPLHF. The CDR3 coding sequence is TGTGCCAGCAGTGACGGGGATAATTCACCCCTCCACTTT.

This clonotype occurred many times. This sequence joins TRBV7-9 and TRBJ2-7; the D is unclear. Trimming shortened V by 5 bases and J by 3 bases, and 26 bases separated the two germline ends. This CDR3 contains 18 residues. The germline CDR1 and CDR2 sequences are SEHNR and FQNEAQ (reference sequence). The CDR3 sequence: CASSDPWRRPEEIYEQYF. The CDR3, as DNA: TGTGCCAGCAGCGATCCTTGGCGGCGCCCCGAGGAGATCTACGAGCAGTACTTC.

This clonotype was seen a handful of times. The rearrangement uses TRBV6-1 and TRBJ2-7, with 9 bases identical to TRBD2. V lost 1 base, J lost 0 bases, and 1 base stayed unmatched. The CDR3 covers 15 residues. Germline values: CDR1 MNHNS, CDR2 SASEGT. The DNA for the CDR3 is TGTGCCAGCAGTGAAGGGACTAGCGACTCCTACGAGCAGTACTTC. As protein: CASSEGTSDSYEQYF.

This clonotype appeared a few times. This chain uses TRBV15 with TRBJ1-2; a possible D gene is TRBD1 (5 bases). The CDR3 covers 14 residues. In germline, CDR1 is LNHNV, CDR2 YYDKDF (reference sequence). Trimming took 5 bases from V and 6 from J, leaving 16 bases between them. CDR3 loop: CATSPTRVANGYTF. DNA of the CDR3: TGTGCCACCAGCCCTACCAGGGTTGCTAATGGCTACACCTTC.

This clonotype has ten or more counts. The V and J genes are TRBV12-3 or TRBV12-4 and TRBJ2-2; possibly TRBD1 or TRBD2 for D (6 bases each). The CDR3 runs 14 residues. V lost 7 bases and J 2 bases, leaving 11 bases between the germline ends. The CDR3 region is CASNPGANTGELFF. The CDR3 bases are TGTGCCAGCAACCCGGGGGCCAACACCGGGGAGCTGTTTTTT.